The 23 T cell receptor beta chains presented below share a single source sample, sequenced in a study of cytomegalovirus exposure and HLA in healthy donors. The PCR ran on 60 Vbeta and 13 Jbeta primers. Sequencing used immunoSEQ multiplex PCR; TCRdb keeps in-frame clones, though not all of them. The sample has over 150,000 clones, 68% seen once. The sequenced sample consisted of PBMCs. The receptors originated from a woman between 40 and 50 years old in good health and CMV-seropositive.

The chain recombines TRBV5-1 with TRBJ2-6; D perhaps matches TRBD1 (6 bases). CDR3 length equals 17 residues. CDR1 and CDR2 from the germline V gene are SGHRS and YFSETQ. The V and J ends lost 4 bases and 2 bases respectively, with 16 bases between them. The CDR3 DNA follows: TGCGCCAGCAGCCGATCGGGACAAACTCCTGGGGCCAACGTCCTGACTTTC. It specifies CASSRSGQTPGANVLTF.

There are a few counts of this clone. This chain links TRBV2 with TRBJ1-5; 7 bases line up with TRBD1. V shed 5 bases, J shed 7 bases, and the junction held 8 bases outside the gene matches. The CDR3 length is 14 residues. The germline CDR1 and CDR2 sequences are SNHLY and FYNNEI. CDR3 residues: CASSPGGIWQPQHF. The CDR3 DNA reads as TGTGCCAGCAGTCCAGGGGGTATATGGCAGCCCCAGCATTTT.

The chain uses TRBV9 and TRBJ2-1, with TRBD2 identical over 13 bases. Trimming took 6 bases from V and 8 from J; bases not matched to a gene: 8. Germline V gene data show CDR1 as SGDLS and CDR2 as YYNGEE. The CDR3 is made up of 15 amino acids. CDR3 bases: TGTGCCAGCACCCAGACTAGCGGGGGGATCGATGAGCAGTTCTTC. Translating gives CASTQTSGGIDEQFF.

This rearrangement joins TRBV7-3 to TRBJ2-7; a weak D match, TRBD1 (6 bases). The CDR3 has 15 amino acids. Germline CDR1 reads SGHTA; CDR2 reads FQGTGA. V dropped 5 bases and J dropped 7 bases, with 21 bases sitting between them. The DNA for the CDR3 is TGTGCCAGCAGCCCGACTCCAGGGGTCCTACGGGAGCAGTACTTC. Translating it yields CASSPTPGVLREQYF.

Only one count was recorded for this clone. The J gene is TRBJ2-7, the V gene TRBV27; 7 bases align to TRBD1. The V segment lost 6 bases and the J segment 2 bases; nucleotides outside the gene matches: 7. This CDR3 is built from 14 residues. The V gene's germline CDR1 is MNHEY and CDR2 SMNVEV (reference sequence). CDR3 sequence reads: CASSDRVGAYEQYF. The CDR3 nucleotides read TGTGCCAGCAGCGACAGGGTAGGAGCCTACGAGCAGTACTTC.

The J gene is TRBJ1-4, the V gene TRBV4-3; D gene ambiguous. There are 14 residues in the CDR3. V dropped 0 bases and J dropped 7 bases, with 9 bases sitting between them. CDR1 is LGHNA and CDR2 is YSLEER in the germline V gene. This CDR3 reads CASSQDPTAEKLFF. The CDR3 DNA is TGCGCCAGCAGCCAAGATCCCACAGCTGAAAAACTGTTTTTT.

This clone was seen a few times. V gene TRBV5-4 combines with J gene TRBJ2-3, with 7 bases that match TRBD2. The CDR3 consists of 12 residues. Trimming at V came to 3 bases and at J to 5 bases, leaving 0 bases not matched to a gene. Germline V gives CDR1 SGHNT, CDR2 YYREEE (reference sequence). The CDR3, as DNA: TGTGCCAGCAGCTCGGGAGGAGATACGCAGTATTTT. Protein product: CASSSGGDTQYF.

This clone was recorded a few times. The rearrangement uses TRBV4-3 and TRBJ2-5; 9 positions agree with TRBD1. V lost 4 bases and J lost 1; bases outside the gene matches: 7. Germline loops: CDR1 LGHNA, CDR2 YSLEER. The CDR3 has 16 amino acids. CDR3 protein: CASSLGLGQGQETQYF. The CDR3 coding sequence is TGCGCCAGCAGCCTAGGGTTGGGACAGGGCCAAGAGACCCAGTACTTC.

The genes are TRBV6-1 and TRBJ1-5, with 7 bases identical to TRBD1. With V trimmed by 5 bases and J by 1 base, 5 bases remained unmatched. Germline V lookup: CDR1 MNHNS, CDR2 SASEGT. This CDR3 contains 15 residues. The CDR3 DNA reads TGTGCCAGCAGTTGGGGACAGACCAGCAATCAGCCCCAGCATTTT. It specifies CASSWGQTSNQPQHF.

The count of this clone is one. This chain connects TRBV28 to TRBJ1-3; D call uncertain. V lost 4 bases and J 0 bases, leaving 7 bases between the germline ends. The CDR3 contains 14 residues. CDR1 and CDR2 (germline): MDHEN, SYDVKM. CDR3 bases: TGTGCCAGCAGTTCGCCGAGCTCTGGAAACACCATATATTTT. Translated, it gives CASSSPSSGNTIYF.

The V call is TRBV9, the J call TRBJ2-2; D is possibly TRBD1 (7 bases). CDR1 is SGDLS and CDR2 is YYNGEE in the germline V gene. The V and J ends lost 4 bases and 4 bases respectively, with 8 bases between them. The CDR3 has 13 amino acids. The CDR3: CASSQGGTGELFF. The CDR3 DNA reads TGTGCCAGCAGCCAGGGGGGCACCGGGGAGCTGTTTTTT.

In regard to this clone: This specimen includes other DNA sequences encoding the same CDR3. This rearrangement joins TRBV5-1 to TRBJ1-1; possibly TRBD1 for D (6 bases). V was trimmed by 0 bases and J by 5 bases, leaving 11 bases between them. CDR3 size: 14 residues. Germline CDR1 is SGHRS and CDR2 is YFSETQ. The CDR3 region has the DNA TGCGCCAGCAGCTTGGGTACAGGGAATACTGAAGCTTTCTTT. It codes for CASSLGTGNTEAFF.

The rearrangement joins TRBV28 to TRBJ2-3, with TRBD2 matching 10 bases. The CDR3 is made up of 16 amino acids. Germline V CDR1 and CDR2: MDHEN, SYDVKM. The V segment lost 5 bases and the J segment 6 bases; nucleotides outside the gene matches: 11. CDR3: CASSGASGGGVDTQYF. The CDR3 nucleotides are TGTGCCAGCAGTGGGGCTAGCGGGGGAGGGGTGGATACGCAGTATTTT.

This clone was counted only a few times. The chain couples TRBV6-5 to TRBJ1-3, with no clear D. The V end was cut by 5 bases, the J end by 3 bases, with 8 bases between. The CDR3 has 13 residues. Germline V lookup: CDR1 MNHEY, CDR2 SVGAGI. The CDR3 loop is CASSGLYGNTIYF. The CDR3 DNA reads TGTGCCAGCAGTGGTCTCTATGGAAACACCATATATTTT.

The rearrangement joins TRBV5-4 to TRBJ1-2; D possibly corresponds to TRBD1 (5 bases). This CDR3 has 13 residues. Germline V gives CDR1 SGHNT, CDR2 YYREEE (reference sequence). V was trimmed by 2 bases and J by 8 bases, leaving 13 bases between them. CDR3: CASSFLGGNGYTF. CDR3 DNA sequence: TGTGCCAGCAGCTTCCTCGGGGGTAACGGCTACACCTTC.

The V gene is TRBV7-8, the J gene TRBJ1-6; D perhaps matches TRBD1 (6 bases). V was trimmed by 4 bases and J by 4 bases, leaving 14 bases between them. Germline V gene lookup returns CDR1 SGHVS and CDR2 FQNEAQ. This CDR3 is built from 16 residues. CDR3 DNA sequence: TGTGCCAGCAGCTCCCTCACAGGGTCTTATAATTCACCCCTCCACTTT. This translates into CASSSLTGSYNSPLHF.

The chain couples TRBV12-5 to TRBJ1-5; possible D gene TRBD1, 6 bases. Germline CDR1 LGHNT, CDR2 FRNRAP. The CDR3 loop spans 14 amino acids. The germline V and J ends were trimmed by 6 bases and 4 bases, with 13 bases remaining between them. CDR3: CASGTGQPNQPQHF. For the CDR3, the DNA is TGTGCTAGTGGGACCGGACAGCCAAATCAGCCCCAGCATTTT. Combining the CDR3 with reference TRBV12-5 and TRBJ1-5 gives the whole variable domain DARVTQTPRHKVTEMGQEVTMRCQPILGHNTVFWYRQTMMQGLELLAYFRNRAPLDDSGMPKDRFSAEMPDATLATLKIQPSEPRDSAVYFCASGTGQPNQPQHFGDGTRLSIL.

With regard to this clone: A read error may account for a junction end that differs from germline. The V gene is TRBV9, the J gene TRBJ1-1; D is possibly TRBD1 (5 bases). Germline-derived CDR1 and CDR2 are SGDLS and YYNGEE. There are 14 residues in the CDR3. CDR3 bases: TGTGCCAGCACCGTAGGGGCAGGGAACACTGAAGCTTTCTTT. It translates to CASTVGAGNTEAFF.

The chain carries TRBV9 and TRBJ2-7, with D tentatively TRBD2 (5 bases). V was pared by 1 base and J by 0 bases, with 11 bases between. Per the germline V gene, CDR1 is SGDLS and CDR2 is YYNGEE. The CDR3 covers 15 residues. The CDR3 nucleotides are TGTGCCAGCAGCGTATCCCCCCGGGACTCCTACGAGCAGTACTTC. As protein: CASSVSPRDSYEQYF.

The V gene is TRBV11-2, the J gene TRBJ1-1; D unresolved. Trimming pared 2 bases from V and 5 bases from J, leaving 9 bases between. Germline lookup yields CDR1 SGHAT and CDR2 FQNNGV. The CDR3 totals 13 residues. For the CDR3, the DNA is TGTGCCAGCAGCTTATCGGAGGGAACTGAAGCTTTCTTT. This codes for CASSLSEGTEAFF.

The count of this clone is one. The chain carries TRBV7-9 and TRBJ2-7, with TRBD2 identical over 14 bases. The CDR3 length is 16 residues. V was pared by 5 bases and J by 2 bases, with 5 bases of the junction left unmatched. CDR1 and CDR2 (germline): SEHNR, FQNEAQ (reference sequence). For the CDR3, the DNA is TGTGCCAGCAGCCCGACGACTAGCGGGAGGGCCTACGAGCAGTACTTC. It encodes CASSPTTSGRAYEQYF.

The chain uses TRBV19 and TRBJ2-7; 13 bases match TRBD2. Unmatched junction bases numbered 7, after V lost 5 bases and J lost 3 bases. CDR1 LNHDA and CDR2 SQIVND come from the germline V gene (reference sequence). The CDR3 runs to 16 residues. CDR3 amino acids: CASSSSGLAGDYEQYF. The CDR3 DNA follows: TGTGCCAGTAGTTCCTCCGGACTAGCGGGGGACTACGAGCAGTACTTC.

There are a few counts of this clone. This rearrangement joins TRBV5-4 to TRBJ1-4; TRBD1 aligns across 8 bases. This CDR3 is built from 14 residues. With V trimmed by 4 bases and J by 7 bases, 6 bases remained unmatched. Germline V gives CDR1 SGHNT, CDR2 YYREEE (reference sequence). The CDR3: CASSEQGEAEKLFF. The CDR3 DNA sequence: TGTGCCAGCAGCGAACAGGGGGAGGCTGAAAAACTGTTTTTT.